The source of this TCR beta chain is a study of cytotoxic CD8 clonotypes in ibrutinib-treated CLL. This CDR3 has 17 amino acids. The germline V gene has CDR1 SEHNR and CDR2 FQNEAQ (reference sequence). V lost 5 bases and J lost 9; bases outside the gene matches: 14. Using immunoSEQ multiplex PCR, the repertoire was profiled, and TCRdb retains in-frame clones only, with some absent. The table has about 60,000 clones, approximately 50% seen once. This clone was observed a handful of times. The chain recombines TRBV7-9 with TRBJ2-1; 12 bases fit TRBD2. The sequence was obtained from a human donor with chronic lymphocytic leukemia. Sequences were derived from PBMCs, sampled at disease progression, from a patient treated with ibrutinib. CDR3 coding DNA: TGTGCCAGCAGCGTGGGGAAGGGACTAGCGGGTGTTGGTGAGCAGTTCTTC. Translated: CASSVGKGLAGVGEQFF.